The 14 T cell receptor beta chains listed next were all sequenced from one sample in a study of T cell responses to AZD1222 COVID-19 vaccine. Clones were sequenced by immunoSEQ multiplex PCR, and TCRdb holds only the in-frame ones, with some missing. The table shows 130,000 or so clones, with 93% occurring only once. The starting material was peripheral blood, obtained on day 0 of AZD1222 vaccination. The receptors were sampled from an adult in good health.

The chain recombines TRBV6-5 with TRBJ1-1; D unresolved. Germline-derived CDR1 and CDR2 are MNHEY and SVGAGI. V was cut by 2 bases and J by 1 base, with 8 bases left in between. The CDR3 is 14 amino acids. CDR3: CASSYSSRNTEAFF. The CDR3 DNA is TGTGCCAGCAGTTACAGCAGCCGGAACACTGAAGCTTTCTTT.

The rearrangement links TRBV4-1 to TRBJ2-7, with 7 nucleotides matching TRBD1. The CDR3 runs 16 residues. From germline, CDR1 is MGHRA and CDR2 YSYEKL. With V trimmed by 1 base and J by 5 bases, 11 bases remained unmatched. For the CDR3, the DNA is TGCGCCAGCAGCCAAGGACAGGGATTAATGAGAAACGAGCAGTACTTC. Translated: CASSQGQGLMRNEQYF.

The genes are TRBV5-1 and TRBJ2-7; D tentatively fits TRBD1 or TRBD2 (5 bases each). CDR1 and CDR2 (germline): SGHRS, YFSETQ. Trimming cost V 0 bases and J 7 bases, with 8 bases left between them. The CDR3 is made up of 12 amino acids. CDR3 coding DNA: TGCGCCAGCAGCTTGGGTGAGGGGGAGCAGTACTTC. Encoded protein: CASSLGEGEQYF.

The chain uses TRBV19 and TRBJ1-2; TRBD1 matches at 11 bases. Germline CDR1 and CDR2: LNHDA and SQIVND (reference sequence). Trimming removed 5 bases from V and 1 base from J; junction bases left unmatched: 9. The CDR3 loop spans 17 amino acids. The chain's CDR3 is CASSLWTGGAFNYGYTF. CDR3 nucleotide sequence: TGTGCCAGTAGTCTCTGGACAGGGGGCGCGTTTAACTATGGCTACACCTTC.

The chain employs TRBV6-6 and TRBJ1-6; D not resolved. V lost 2 bases, J lost 5 bases, and 13 bases lay in between. Germline CDR1 is MNHNY and CDR2 is SVGAGI (reference sequence). The CDR3 loop spans 16 amino acids. The chain's CDR3 is CASSYPPGEDNSPLHF. Here the CDR3 DNA reads TGTGCCAGCAGTTACCCCCCCGGGGAGGATAATTCACCCCTCCACTTT.

V usage is TRBV19 and J usage is TRBJ2-7, with D perhaps TRBD1 or TRBD2 (5 bases each). Trimming took off 5 bases at V and 1 base at J, with 18 bases between the two ends. Germline CDR1 is LNHDA and CDR2 is SQIVND (reference sequence). This CDR3 spans 16 amino acids. DNA for the CDR3: TGTGCCAGTAGTCCCGAGGGGCAGGGCAAGTCCTACGAGCAGTACTTC. Residues: CASSPEGQGKSYEQYF.

This clone turned up a few times. This chain uses TRBV27 with TRBJ1-1; D ambiguous. The V gene lost 3 bases and the J gene lost 0 bases, with 8 bases spanning the gap. The CDR3 spans 14 residues. Germline values: CDR1 MNHEY, CDR2 SMNVEV (reference sequence). In nucleotides, the CDR3 is TGTGCCAGCAGTTTTCGGCAGATGAACACTGAAGCTTTCTTT. This encodes CASSFRQMNTEAFF.

V usage is TRBV6-5 and J usage is TRBJ1-2, with D perhaps TRBD1 (5 bases). Trimming shortened V by 2 bases and J by 1 base, and 11 bases separated the two germline ends. Germline loops: CDR1 MNHEY, CDR2 SVGAGI. The CDR3 totals 15 residues. The CDR3 protein is CASSYHDRDNYGYTF. In DNA, the CDR3 is TGTGCCAGCAGTTACCATGACAGAGATAACTATGGCTACACCTTC.

The chain carries TRBV3-1 (or the pseudogene TRBV3-2) and TRBJ1-3, with no clear D. V was cut by 4 bases and J by 0 bases, with 10 bases left in between. This CDR3 has 15 amino acids. From germline, CDR1 is LGHDT and CDR2 YNNKEL (reference sequence). The CDR3 sequence is CASSPDWSSGNTIYF. The CDR3 nucleotides read TGTGCCAGCAGCCCAGACTGGTCCTCTGGAAACACCATATATTTT.

CDR3 protein: CASSPTGSYNEQFF. DNA for the CDR3: TGTGCCAGCTCACCGACGGGATCCTACAATGAGCAGTTCTTC. The gene calls are TRBV18 and TRBJ2-1; the D gene is possibly TRBD2 (5 bases). The CDR3 is 14 amino acids. The germline CDR1 and CDR2 sequences are KGHSH and LQKENI. V was trimmed by 3 bases and J by 1 base, leaving 7 bases between them. The full variable domain, with the rest looked up from reference TRBV18 and TRBJ2-1, is NAGVMQNPRHLVRRRGQEARLRCSPMKGHSHVYWYRQLPEEGLKFMVYLQKENIIDESGMPKERFSAEFPKEGPSILRIQQVVRGDSAAYFCASSPTGSYNEQFFGPGTRLTVL.

The chain is built from TRBV7-9 and TRBJ1-3; a weak D match, TRBD1 (6 bases). The germline gives CDR1 SEHNR, CDR2 FQNEAQ (reference sequence). Deletions cut 5 bases from V and 0 bases from J, with 11 bases between. The CDR3 extends over 15 amino acids. The CDR3 bases are TGTGCCAGCAGCCCGAACAGGGCCTCTGGAAACACCATATATTTT. Residues: CASSPNRASGNTIYF.

The rearrangement uses TRBV4-2 and TRBJ2-7; weak D call: TRBD1 (5 bases). From germline, CDR1 is LGHNA and CDR2 YNFKEQ. Trimming stripped 0 bases from V and 3 bases from J, with 9 bases between. The CDR3 consists of 14 residues. CDR3 sequence: CASSQEPQGYEQYF. The CDR3 coding sequence is TGTGCCAGCAGCCAAGAGCCCCAGGGCTACGAGCAGTACTTC.

This rearrangement joins TRBV27 to TRBJ1-1, with 8 bases matching TRBD1. Losses at the gene ends were 5 bases for V and 1 base for J; bases not matched to a gene: 9. The germline CDR1 and CDR2 sequences are MNHEY and SMNVEV (reference sequence). This CDR3 has 16 residues. The CDR3 reads CASSNIRGRGNTEAFF. CDR3 coding DNA: TGTGCCAGCAGTAATATCAGGGGGCGTGGGAACACTGAAGCTTTCTTT.

This clone is a singleton in its sample. The V and J genes are TRBV11-2 and TRBJ1-3, with TRBD1 matching over 8 bases. This CDR3 contains 15 residues. The germline gives CDR1 SGHAT, CDR2 FQNNGV. V was pared by 5 bases and J by 4 bases, with 7 bases of the junction left unmatched. CDR3 DNA sequence: TGTGCCAGCAGCACCCCCAGGGGGCCCGGAAACACCATATATTTT. It is translated as CASSTPRGPGNTIYF.